This record concerns one T cell receptor (beta chain) sequence. The data were obtained in a study of blood T cell repertoires in COVID-19. This CDR3 is built from 13 residues. V lost 2 bases to trimming and J lost 6 bases; unmatched junction nucleotides: 2. CDR1 and CDR2 (germline): MGHRA, YSYEKL. Original data processing: Reference gene primer amplification in the assay estimated nucleated cell counts. Some clones are missing from TCRdb's copy, which holds only in-frame ones; the method was immunoSEQ multiplex PCR. V, J and clone size are those of that table, while D and trimming were read from the DNA. The profile covers 100,000 to 150,000 clones, with less than 90% appearing a single time and over 20% taken by the ten largest.

This clonotype was sampled from a woman at least 80 years old with acute or convalescent COVID-19. Source material: peripheral blood. This sequence joins TRBV4-1 and TRBJ1-2; 8 nucleotides agree with TRBD1. The CDR3 nucleotides read TGCGCCAGCAGCCAACCAGGGGGCAATGGCTACACCTTC. This sequence encodes CASSQPGGNGYTF.